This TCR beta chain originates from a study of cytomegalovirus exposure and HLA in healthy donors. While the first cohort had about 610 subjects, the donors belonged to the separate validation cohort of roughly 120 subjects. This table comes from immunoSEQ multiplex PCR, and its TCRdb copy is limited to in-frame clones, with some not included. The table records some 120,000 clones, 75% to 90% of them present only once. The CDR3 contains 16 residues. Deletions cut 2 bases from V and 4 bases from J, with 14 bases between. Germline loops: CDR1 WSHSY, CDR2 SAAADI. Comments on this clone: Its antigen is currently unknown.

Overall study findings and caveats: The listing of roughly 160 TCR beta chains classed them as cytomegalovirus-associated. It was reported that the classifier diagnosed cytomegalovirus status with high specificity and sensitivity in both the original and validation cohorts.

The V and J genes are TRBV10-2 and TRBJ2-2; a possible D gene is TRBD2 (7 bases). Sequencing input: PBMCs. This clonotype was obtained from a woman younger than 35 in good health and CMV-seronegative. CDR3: CASSEGWGGPTGELFF. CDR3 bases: TGCGCCAGCAGTGAGGGCTGGGGGGGGCCCACCGGGGAGCTGTTTTTT.